Listed below are T cell receptor beta chains from one sample, sequenced in a study of blood T cell repertoires in COVID-19. Method: immunoSEQ multiplex PCR; TCRdb's copy keeps in-frame clones and lacks some. The sample includes under 200,000 clones, approximately 84% seen only once; the top ten take about 5%. The specimen was peripheral blood. Receptor source: a woman over 75 with acute or convalescent COVID-19. Both conserved end residues are part of each CDR3. Each record gives: J gene, D gene, V gene, clone size, CDR3 protein, CDR3 DNA. The D gene is left open where the match is weak. Clone size, where shown, is once, few, many, or a class for clones that have expanded.

TRBJ1-2 NA TRBV18 NA CASSPQDRFGYGYTF TGTGCCAGCTCACCCCAAGACAGATTTGGTTATGGCTACACCTTC
TRBJ2-7 TRBD2 TRBV13 NA CASSRTGTSHEQYF TGTGCCAGCAGCCGGACGGGGACTAGCCACGAGCAGTACTTC
TRBJ2-2 TRBD1 TRBV7-2 few CASSLIPRKTGAGELFF TGTGCCAGCAGCTTAATCCCCAGGAAAACAGGGGCCGGGGAGCTGTTTTTT
TRBJ2-7 NA TRBV5-1 NA CASSLARGKDEQYF TGCGCCAGCAGCTTGGCCAGGGGAAAGGACGAGCAGTACTTC
TRBJ1-2 TRBD1 TRBV4-3 NA CASSYDLGQGAFGYTF TGCGCCAGCAGTTACGATTTGGGACAGGGGGCTTTCGGCTACACCTTC
TRBJ2-1 NA TRBV7-8 NA CASSLVSVAASIEQFF TGTGCCAGCAGCTTAGTCAGTGTTGCGGCTTCCATTGAGCAGTTCTTC
TRBJ2-1 NA TRBV19 NA CASRMRAYNEQFF TGTGCCAGTAGGATGAGGGCCTACAATGAGCAGTTCTTC
TRBJ2-2 NA TRBV5-6 NA CASSSTVTGELFF TGTGCCAGCAGCTCTACAGTGACCGGGGAGCTGTTTTTT
TRBJ1-6 NA TRBV6-5 NA CASSYFQGRGSPLHF TGTGCCAGCAGTTACTTCCAGGGGAGGGGGTCACCCCTCCACTTT
TRBJ2-7 TRBD2 TRBV12-5 NA CASGSLLAGDEQYF TGTGCTAGTGGTTCCCTTCTAGCGGGAGACGAGCAATACTTC
TRBJ1-6 NA TRBV7-2 NA CASSLIVVPSPLHF TGTGCCAGCAGCTTAATAGTAGTCCCCTCACCCCTCCACTTT
TRBJ1-2 NA TRBV7-2 NA CASRGRSDGYTF TGTGCCAGCCGAGGGCGATCGGATGGCTACACCTTC
TRBJ2-1 TRBD2 TRBV11-3 NA CASSIGLAGVRGEQFF TGTGCCAGCAGCATTGGACTAGCGGGAGTTAGGGGTGAGCAGTTCTTC
TRBJ1-1 NA TRBV11-1 once CASSLLRGKTEAFF TGTGCCAGCAGCTTATTGAGGGGGAAGACTGAAGCTTTCTTT
TRBJ1-5 NA TRBV6-4 NA CASSDSGRVTVQPQHF TGTGCCAGCAGTGACTCAGGCAGGGTGACAGTTCAGCCCCAGCATTTT
TRBJ1-1 TRBD1 TRBV7-2 few CASSLAGTALNTEAFF TGTGCCAGCAGCTTGGCCGGGACAGCTTTGAACACTGAAGCTTTCTTT
TRBJ1-5 TRBD1 TRBV6-6 NA CASSAGTGGYQPQHF TGTGCCAGCAGTGCGGGGACAGGGGGCTATCAGCCCCAGCATTTT
TRBJ2-2 TRBD2 TRBV10-3 NA CAISESSGGANTGELFF TGTGCCATCAGTGAGTCTAGCGGGGGGGCGAACACCGGGGAGCTGTTTTTT
TRBJ2-7 NA TRBV11-2 NA CASSFAGYEQYF TGTGCCAGCAGCTTCGCAGGCTACGAGCAGTACTTC
TRBJ1-3 TRBD1 TRBV6-5 NA CASSSTGIGNTIYF TGTGCCAGCAGTTCGACAGGGATTGGAAACACCATATATTTT
TRBJ2-1 NA TRBV27 few CATGERDPSYNEQFF TGTGCCACGGGGGAGCGCGACCCCTCCTACAATGAGCAGTTCTTC
TRBJ2-2 TRBD1 TRBV3-1/TRBV3-2 many CASSQVGQGDVGELFF TGTGCCAGCAGCCAAGTAGGACAGGGGGATGTCGGGGAGCTGTTTTTT
TRBJ2-5 NA TRBV6-5 NA CASSQWARETQYF TGTGCCAGCAGCCAATGGGCCCGAGAGACCCAGTACTTC
TRBJ1-2 NA TRBV10-3 NA CAIGQNYGYTF TGTGCCATCGGGCAGAACTATGGCTACACCTTC
TRBJ2-2 TRBD2 TRBV2 NA CASRTSGTGELFF TGTGCCAGCAGGACTAGCGGCACCGGGGAGCTGTTTTTT
TRBJ1-5 NA TRBV29-1 NA CSVAREGNQPQHF TGCAGCGTTGCCAGGGAGGGCAATCAGCCCCAGCATTTT
TRBJ2-1 TRBD2 TRBV7-7 NA CASSLAGGPRNEQFF TGTGCTAGCAGCTTAGCGGGAGGGCCAAGGAATGAGCAGTTCTTC
TRBJ1-2 NA TRBV6-5 NA CAKTGSGYTF TGTGCCAAAACAGGGTCGGGCTACACCTTC
TRBJ2-2 NA TRBV27 once CASSFNRQGELFF TGTGCCAGCAGCTTTAATAGACAGGGGGAGCTGTTTTTT
TRBJ1-1 NA TRBV6-2/TRBV6-3 few CASSYRRLGEAFF TGTGCCAGCAGTTACAGGAGGCTTGGTGAAGCTTTCTTT
TRBJ2-5 TRBD2 TRBV6-6 NA CASSRRGQETQYF TGTGCCAGCAGCCGGCGGGGGCAAGAGACCCAGTACTTC
TRBJ2-5 NA TRBV20-1 once CSAQREETQYF TGCAGTGCTCAGAGGGAGGAGACCCAGTACTTC
TRBJ2-5 NA TRBV7-9 once CASSYTSSGETQYF TGTGCCAGCAGCTACACATCGTCGGGAGAGACCCAGTACTTC
TRBJ2-5 NA TRBV9 NA CASSSTRRVGETQYF TGTGCCAGCAGCTCCACCAGGAGGGTGGGCGAGACCCAGTACTTC
TRBJ2-5 TRBD2 TRBV5-1 NA CASSFGGLAGGPAQETQYF TGCGCCAGCAGCTTTGGGGGACTAGCGGGAGGGCCCGCTCAAGAGACCCAGTACTTC
TRBJ1-5 TRBD1 TRBV28 NA CASSLKGAAQPQHF TGTGCCAGCAGTTTAAAGGGGGCGGCGCAGCCCCAGCATTTT
TRBJ1-4 NA TRBV6-1 NA CASSTPDRHELFF TGTGCCAGCAGTACCCCTGACAGGCACGAACTGTTTTTT
TRBJ2-6 TRBD1 TRBV24-1 NA CATSDRTGGANVLTF TGTGCCACCAGTGACCGGACAGGGGGGGCCAACGTCCTGACTTTC
TRBJ1-6 TRBD1 TRBV5-1 NA CASSFAGQSINSPLHF TGCGCCAGCAGCTTCGCGGGACAGTCCATAAATTCACCCCTCCACTTT
TRBJ2-7 TRBD2 TRBV19 NA CASNVPGLAYEQYF TGTGCCAGCAACGTGCCGGGACTAGCTTACGAGCAGTACTTC
TRBJ1-1 NA TRBV12-3/TRBV12-4 NA CASGVSAEAFF TGTGCCAGCGGAGTTTCCGCTGAAGCTTTCTTT
TRBJ1-1 NA TRBV4-2 NA CASSQSGGGRKVTEAFF TGTGCCAGCAGCCAATCGGGCGGTGGGAGAAAGGTCACTGAAGCTTTCTTT
TRBJ1-1 NA TRBV6-8 NA CASSYRRSAGDPNTEAFF TGTGCCAGCAGTTACCGACGGTCCGCGGGGGACCCGAACACTGAAGCTTTCTTT
TRBJ2-7 NA TRBV28 once CASMAIDGLHGHEQYF TGTGCCAGCATGGCCATAGACGGACTACATGGCCACGAGCAGTACTTC
TRBJ2-1 TRBD2 TRBV15 NA CATSRDKGLAGYLSSYNEQFF TGTGCCACCAGCAGAGATAAAGGACTAGCGGGATATCTCAGCTCCTACAATGAGCAGTTCTTC
TRBJ2-7 TRBD1 TRBV18 NA CASSHLGDRYYEQYF TGTGCCAGCTCACACCTGGGGGACAGGTACTACGAGCAGTACTTC
TRBJ2-2 TRBD2 TRBV7-2 NA CASSPLAGAAGELFF TGTGCCAGCAGTCCCCTAGCGGGAGCAGCCGGGGAGCTGTTTTTT
TRBJ1-1 TRBD1 TRBV3-1/TRBV3-2 NA CASSIRGRDTEAFF TGTGCCAGCAGCATAAGGGGGCGCGACACTGAAGCTTTCTTT
TRBJ2-7 NA TRBV6-2/TRBV6-3 NA CASSRGQRRAQFSEQYF TGTGCCAGCAGCCGTGGACAGAGGCGTGCTCAATTTAGCGAGCAGTACTTC
TRBJ1-4 NA TRBV7-2 NA CASSLGHSENEKLFF TGTGCCAGCAGCTTAGGTCACAGTGAAAATGAAAAACTGTTTTTT
TRBJ1-4 TRBD1 TRBV19 NA CASIEQGAGEKLFF TGTGCCAGTATTGAACAGGGGGCAGGGGAAAAACTGTTTTTT
TRBJ1-2 TRBD1 TRBV9 NA CASSRRTGDYGYTF TGTGCCAGCAGCCGGCGGACAGGGGATTATGGCTACACCTTC
TRBJ1-3 NA TRBV5-6 once CASSLRWRRGGNTIYF TGTGCCAGCAGCTTGCGATGGCGACGGGGTGGAAACACCATATATTTT
TRBJ2-5 NA TRBV4-2 few CASSQDLAGSDKTQYF TGTGCCAGCAGCCAAGATCTCGCAGGGTCCGACAAGACCCAGTACTTC
TRBJ1-1 NA TRBV20-1 NA CSASHPSGYTEAFF TGCAGTGCTAGTCACCCCAGTGGCTACACTGAAGCTTTCTTT
TRBJ2-5 NA TRBV7-6 NA CASSFKLNGEEQYF TGTGCCAGCAGCTTTAAATTGAACGGGGAAGAGCAGTACTTC
TRBJ2-3 TRBD2 TRBV7-8 NA CASSLRAGWSTDTQYF TGTGCCAGCAGCTTGCGAGCGGGATGGAGCACAGATACGCAGTATTTT
TRBJ2-3 NA TRBV28 NA CASRPRRYSSTDTQYF TGTGCCAGCAGGCCACGTCGGTACTCTAGCACAGATACGCAGTATTTT
TRBJ2-7 NA TRBV4-1 NA CASSQVYVLRAYEQYF TGCGCCAGCAGCCAAGTATACGTGCTACGGGCCTACGAGCAGTACTTC